These 24 T cell receptor beta chains were all obtained from the same sample, sequenced in a study of shared clonotypes between healthy human individuals. The data were produced by immunoSEQ multiplex PCR, yet TCRdb's version contains in-frame clones alone and is incomplete. Here the sample spans over 850,000 clones, around 78% being singletons. Sequenced: memory CD4+ T cells from PBMCs. As to subset: CD45RA-negative fraction. The source is a man between 18 and 35 years old in good health. Some clones in this sample may be carry-over from other donors' samples.

The rearrangement joins TRBV11-2 to TRBJ2-5, with 7 bases aligning to TRBD1. CDR3 length equals 17 residues. The germline V gene encodes CDR1 SGHAT and CDR2 FQNNGV. The J segment lost 1 base and the V segment lost 5 bases, leaving 13 bases of the junction unmatched. The CDR3: CASSGYSNRGPQETQYF. In DNA form, the CDR3 reads TGTGCCAGCAGCGGATACTCCAACAGGGGACCCCAAGAGACCCAGTACTTC.

A word on this clone: A far larger clone is one base from this, pointing to a likely read error. This chain links TRBV29-1 with TRBJ2-3, with 12 bases lining up with TRBD1. This CDR3 contains 15 residues. Looked up from germline, CDR1 is SQVTM and CDR2 is ANQGSEA. CDR3 region: CSVGGGTGGTGTQYF. As DNA, the CDR3 is TGCAGCGTTGGCGGGGGGACAGGGGGCACAGGTACGCAGTATTTT.

With respect to this clone: A read error may be the cause here, since a much bigger clone is one base away. The CDR3 region has the DNA TGCAGCGTAAAGGACAGGGGGATGGACACTGAAGCTTTCTTT. This translates into CSVKDRGMDTEAFF. The chain joins TRBV29-1 to TRBJ1-1; 10 bases line up with TRBD1. The CDR3 loop spans 14 amino acids. The germline V gene has CDR1 SQVTM and CDR2 ANQGSEA. V shed 6 bases, J shed 3 bases, and the junction held 7 bases outside the gene matches.

The rearrangement uses TRBV9 and TRBJ2-3, with 10 bases matching TRBD2. V lost 3 bases, J lost 5 bases, and 12 bases stayed unmatched. Germline V gives CDR1 SGDLS, CDR2 YYNGEE. The CDR3 is made up of 17 amino acids. The CDR3 protein is CASSARASGSFGDTQYF. The DNA of the CDR3 is TGTGCCAGCAGCGCCCGGGCTAGCGGGAGTTTTGGAGATACGCAGTATTTT.

The chain carries TRBV5-6 and TRBJ1-3, with unresolved D. V was cut by 0 bases and J by 4 bases, with 5 bases left in between. The CDR3 length is 13 residues. CDR1 and CDR2 (germline): SGHDT, YYEEEE. This CDR3 reads CASSLDRGNTIYF. CDR3 sequence (DNA): TGTGCCAGCAGCTTGGACAGAGGAAACACCATATATTTT.

The J gene is TRBJ1-1, the V gene TRBV6-5; D unresolved. The CDR3 is made up of 11 amino acids. The V gene's germline CDR1 is MNHEY and CDR2 SVGAGI. Trimming stripped 0 bases from V and 12 bases from J, with 8 bases between. This CDR3 reads CASSYSGKTFF. DNA of the CDR3: TGTGCCAGCAGTTACTCTGGCAAAACTTTCTTT.

J is TRBJ2-7 and V is TRBV6-1; 11 bases match TRBD1. CDR1 MNHNS and CDR2 SASEGT come from the germline V gene. V gave up 4 bases and J gave up 4 bases; unmatched junction bases: 3. The CDR3 extends over 14 amino acids. The CDR3 region has the DNA TGTGCCAGCAGTGTAGGACAGGGGGCTTACGAGCAGTACTTC. Its protein is CASSVGQGAYEQYF.

Notes on this clone: The same CDR3 is also encoded by other DNA sequences in this sample. The genes are TRBV18 and TRBJ1-1; D not certain. The germline V gene encodes CDR1 KGHSH and CDR2 LQKENI. CDR3 length: 13 amino acids. Trimming shortened V by 2 bases and J by 2 bases, and 6 bases separated the two germline ends. The DNA for the CDR3 is TGTGCCAGCTCACCAGACGGTAACACTGAAGCTTTCTTT. This codes for CASSPDGNTEAFF.

This chain connects TRBV14 to TRBJ2-3; D unclear. Germline V gene data show CDR1 as SGHDN and CDR2 as FVKESK. This CDR3 is built from 14 residues. The V end was cut by 4 bases, the J end by 2 bases, with 10 bases between. CDR3 in DNA: TGTGCCAGCAGCCCCCCCACCTTCACAGATACGCAGTATTTT. Its protein is CASSPPTFTDTQYF.

The rearrangement links TRBV19 to TRBJ2-5; 11 nucleotides align to TRBD2. In germline, CDR1 is LNHDA, CDR2 SQIVND (reference sequence). V lost 1 base, J lost 5 bases, and 6 bases stayed unmatched. The CDR3 runs 16 residues. CDR3 coding DNA: TGTGCCAGTAGTATAGTATCTCCTAGCGGGAGGGAGACCCAGTACTTC. This sequence encodes CASSIVSPSGRETQYF.

V is TRBV5-6 and J is TRBJ1-2, with 10 bases that match TRBD1. CDR3 size: 15 residues. Germline V gene sequence: CDR1 SGHDT, CDR2 YYEEEE. The trim removed 4 bases at V and 5 bases at J, leaving 8 bases unmatched. CDR3 amino acids: CASSQDPGQGYGYTF. As DNA, the CDR3 is TGTGCCAGCAGCCAGGACCCGGGACAGGGGTATGGCTACACCTTC.

The chain carries TRBV11-2 and TRBJ2-4; 11 positions agree with TRBD2. With 3 bases clipped from V and 10 bases from J, the junction kept 5 bases outside the gene matches. The length of the CDR3 is 14 residues. The germline V gene has CDR1 SGHAT and CDR2 FQNNGV. CDR3 sequence: CASSFGGLAVIQYF. The CDR3 coding sequence is TGTGCCAGCAGCTTCGGGGGACTAGCGGTGATTCAGTACTTC.

The rearrangement joins TRBV28 to TRBJ1-5; D is uncertain. Germline-derived CDR1 and CDR2 are MDHEN and SYDVKM. The CDR3 covers 15 residues. Trimming left V 6 bases short and J 0 bases short, with 12 bases between. CDR3 in amino acids: CASRSGKYSNQPQHF. CDR3 sequence (DNA): TGTGCCAGCAGGTCAGGAAAGTATAGCAATCAGCCCCAGCATTTT.

The table lists this clone with a count of one. The chain has TRBV5-1 and TRBJ1-1; unclear D gene. Trimming took 6 bases from V and 1 from J, leaving 10 bases between them. Germline V gene data show CDR1 as SGHRS and CDR2 as YFSETQ. This CDR3 is 13 amino acids long. Here the CDR3 DNA reads TGCGCCAGCACGTCGGCGGAGAACACTGAAGCTTTCTTT. It yields the protein CASTSAENTEAFF.

The V call is TRBV7-9, the J call TRBJ1-2; no clear D. This CDR3 has 12 amino acids. Trimming removed 4 bases from V and 4 bases from J, with 7 bases in between. Germline lookup yields CDR1 SEHNR and CDR2 FQNEAQ (reference sequence). CDR3 loop: CASSSVIYGYTF. CDR3 sequence (DNA): TGTGCCAGCAGCTCCGTCATCTATGGCTACACCTTC. Full variable domain (missing parts from reference TRBV7-9 and TRBJ1-2): DTGVSQNPRHKITKRGQNVTFRCDPISEHNRLYWYRQTLGQGPEFLTYFQNEAQLEKSRLLSDRFSAERPKGSFSTLEIQRTEQGDSAMYLCASSSVIYGYTFGSGTRLTVV.

The chain recombines TRBV19 with TRBJ1-3; D remains unclear. Germline V CDR1 and CDR2: LNHDA, SQIVND (reference sequence). The CDR3 sequence is 14 residues long. Trimming shortened V by 7 bases and J by 4 bases, and 14 bases separated the two germline ends. The CDR3 region has the DNA TGTGCCAGTACTAGGACTTCTAACGGAAACACCATATATTTT. It codes for CASTRTSNGNTIYF.

The gene calls are TRBV5-4 and TRBJ2-7; TRBD1 agrees at 8 bases. With 4 bases clipped from V and 6 bases from J, the junction kept 6 bases outside the gene matches. The CDR3 loop spans 13 amino acids. CDR1 and CDR2 from the germline V gene are SGHNT and YYREEE (reference sequence). CDR3 coding DNA: TGTGCCAGCAGCCCACAGGGGGTTGGCGAGCAGTACTTC. It encodes CASSPQGVGEQYF.

The J gene is TRBJ1-5, the V gene TRBV6-1, with D uncertain. This CDR3 has 10 amino acids. Trimming removed 0 bases at V and 13 bases at J, with 4 bases between. Germline values: CDR1 MNHNS, CDR2 SASEGT. CDR3 sequence: CASSEARQHF. In DNA form, the CDR3 reads TGTGCCAGCAGTGAAGCGAGACAGCATTTT.

The rearrangement links TRBV19 to TRBJ1-1; 8 nucleotides match TRBD1. This CDR3 spans 13 amino acids. With V trimmed by 6 bases and J by 4 bases, 4 bases remained unmatched. The germline V gene has CDR1 LNHDA and CDR2 SQIVND (reference sequence). CDR3 DNA: TGTGCCAGTAGGGACAGGGTCGGCACTGAAGCTTTCTTT. As protein: CASRDRVGTEAFF.

The gene calls are TRBV7-9 and TRBJ2-1; unclear D gene. The CDR3 runs to 12 residues. The V gene's germline CDR1 is SEHNR and CDR2 FQNEAQ (reference sequence). Trimming took off 3 bases at V and 5 bases at J, with 5 bases between the two ends. The CDR3, as DNA: TGTGCCAGCAGCTTTGTAAACAATGAGCAGTTCTTC. Residues: CASSFVNNEQFF.

The V call is TRBV9, the J call TRBJ2-7; D may correspond to TRBD1 or TRBD2 (6 bases each). Germline V gene data show CDR1 as SGDLS and CDR2 as YYNGEE. The CDR3 loop spans 13 amino acids. Trimming removed 4 bases at V and 1 base at J, with 9 bases between. CDR3 coding DNA: TGTGCCAGCAGCCCGGGGGCTTCCTACGAGCAGTACTTC. Amino acids: CASSPGASYEQYF.

The V call is TRBV14, the J call TRBJ1-2; D not resolved. The CDR3 covers 12 residues. CDR1 SGHDN and CDR2 FVKESK come from the germline V gene. Trimming took 2 bases from V and 5 from J, leaving 6 bases between them. CDR3 protein: CASSQWSYGYTF. The CDR3 nucleotides read TGTGCCAGCAGCCAATGGTCGTATGGCTACACCTTC.

The rearrangement links TRBV2 to TRBJ1-1; the D is unclear. The CDR3 is made up of 13 amino acids. In germline, CDR1 is SNHLY, CDR2 FYNNEI. The ends were cut back, 4 bases at V and 8 bases at J, with 14 bases in the middle. The CDR3 reads CASSVQFPMEAFF. In DNA, the CDR3 is TGTGCCAGCAGTGTACAGTTCCCCATGGAAGCTTTCTTT.

The V call is TRBV25-1, the J call TRBJ1-5; maybe TRBD1 (5 bases). Trimming pared 6 bases from V and 1 base from J, leaving 10 bases between. CDR1 and CDR2 (germline): MGHDK, SYGVNS. The CDR3 runs to 14 residues. The CDR3 region has the DNA TGTGCCAGCAGCCCCCAGGGAAGCAATCAGCCCCAGCATTTT. Its protein is CASSPQGSNQPQHF.